This TCR beta chain was observed in a study of blood T cell repertoires in COVID-19. Overall study: The study drew acute and convalescent COVID-19 samples from the United States, Italy and Spain. In each case, the material was cDNA or gDNA derived from T cells, B-cell-depleted T cells, or PBMCs.

This clone appeared once. This CDR3 region has 15 residues. V was pared by 4 bases and J by 2 bases, with 4 bases of the junction left unmatched. Germline values: CDR1 LNHDA, CDR2 SQIVND (reference sequence). Per the authors' pipeline: Nucleated cell number was recorded as an estimate derived from reference gene primer amplification. Repertoires were generated with immunoSEQ multiplex PCR, while TCRdb's copy carries only in-frame clones and drops some. V and J calls and clone size follow that table, whereas D and trimming were derived from the DNA. Among more than 250,000 clones, roughly 91% were seen once, and the ten largest hold 1%.

This chain joins TRBV19 and TRBJ2-7, with 11 bases fitting TRBD2. This clonotype was sampled from a man between 45 and 60 years old with active or convalescent COVID-19. The specimen was peripheral blood. CDR3 protein: CASSTGTSGTYEQYF. CDR3 sequence (DNA): TGTGCCAGTAGTACCGGGACTAGCGGTACCTACGAGCAGTACTTC.